Shown below are 15 T cell receptor beta chains from a single sample sequenced in a study of T-cell reconstitution after alpha-beta-depleted transplantation in children. A TCRbeta library incorporating unique molecular identifiers was prepared. One entry per CDR3 protein, called by TCRdb with MiXCR from the PCR reads. The profile covers a few hundred thousand distinct CDR3 sequences, with 10% to 15% appearing a single time and around 2.2% taken by the ten largest. The source was PBMCs, mostly from graft donor cells, collected 360 days after TCRalphabeta/CD19-depleted stem cell transplant. These receptors all stem from a male patient aged 10 to 17 who had a stem cell transplant for acute myeloid leukemia, so the T cells may come from the graft donor.

This clonotype has a handful of counts. This rearrangement joins TRBV20-1 to TRBJ2-7, with 10 bases lining up with TRBD2. The ends lost 6 bases at V and 2 bases at J; junction bases unmatched: 7. The V gene's germline CDR1 is DFQATT and CDR2 SNEGSKA (reference sequence). The CDR3 is 14 amino acids. For the CDR3, the DNA is TGCAGTGCCGAACTAGCGGGAAGAACCTACGAGCAGTACTTC. This translates into CSAELAGRTYEQYF.

This clonotype was recorded many times. The V call is TRBV6-2 or TRBV6-3, the J call TRBJ2-1; D remains ambiguous. The germline V gene encodes CDR1 MNHEY and CDR2 SVGEGT. CDR3 length: 11 residues. Trimming shortened V by 2 bases and J by 6 bases, and 2 bases separated the two germline ends. CDR3 bases: TGTGCCAGCAGTTACCCCAATGAGCAGTTCTTC. Translating it yields CASSYPNEQFF.

This clonotype was recorded a few times. J is TRBJ2-1 and V is TRBV20-1; D is perhaps TRBD2 (5 bases). This CDR3 has 14 residues. CDR1 is DFQATT and CDR2 is SNEGSKA in the germline V gene (reference sequence). CDR3 DNA sequence: TGCAGCGAAAGCCCCTTAGCGTGGTACAATGAGCAGTTCTTC. Encoded protein: CSESPLAWYNEQFF.

This chain joins TRBV28 and TRBJ2-7, with D perhaps matching TRBD1 or TRBD2 (5 bases each). Germline V gives CDR1 MDHEN, CDR2 SYDVKM. Trimming cost V 7 bases and J 2 bases, with 15 bases left between them. This CDR3 contains 14 residues. CDR3 coding DNA: TGTGCCAGCATCCCCCGGCAGGGAGCCTACGAGCAGTACTTC. Translating gives CASIPRQGAYEQYF. The variable domain in full, completed from reference TRBV28 and TRBJ2-7, reads DVKVTQSSRYLVKRTGEKVFLECVQDMDHENMFWYRQDPGLGLRLIYFSYDVKMKEKGDIPEGYSVSREKKERFSLILESASTNQTSMYLCASIPRQGAYEQYFGPGTRLTVT.

The V gene is TRBV20-1, the J gene TRBJ1-5; 7 bases match TRBD1. The CDR3 runs to 14 residues. With V trimmed by 6 bases and J by 3 bases, 8 bases remained unmatched. Germline CDR1 is DFQATT and CDR2 is SNEGSKA (reference sequence). The CDR3 here is CSAAGQLVNQPQHF. The CDR3 DNA follows: TGCAGTGCCGCGGGACAGCTCGTCAATCAGCCCCAGCATTTT.

The J gene is TRBJ2-3, the V gene TRBV20-1, with D perhaps TRBD1 (5 bases). The V end was cut by 6 bases, the J end by 2 bases, with 15 bases between. The CDR3 runs 14 residues. Per germline, CDR1 DFQATT and CDR2 SNEGSKA (reference sequence). The CDR3 is CSAPRQGFTDTQYF. The CDR3 DNA follows: TGCAGTGCCCCCCGGCAGGGCTTCACAGATACGCAGTATTTT.

This clonotype was counted between two and nine times. The chain has TRBV4-2 and TRBJ2-3; D is perhaps TRBD2 (6 bases). Germline-derived CDR1 and CDR2 are LGHNA and YNFKEQ. V was shortened by 3 bases and J by 2 bases, with 15 bases between the two germline ends. CDR3 length: 16 residues. CDR3 nucleotides: TGTGCCAGCAGCCAGGAAAAGGGACTTCTCACAGATACGCAGTATTTT. This gives the protein CASSQEKGLLTDTQYF.

For this clonotype: One base away lies a much larger clone, so this may be a sequencing read error. The chain links TRBV29-1 to TRBJ2-1, with 10 bases matching TRBD2. J gave up 7 bases and V 6 bases, and 9 bases lay outside the gene matches. This CDR3 comprises 14 residues. Germline loops: CDR1 SQVTM, CDR2 ANQGSEA. The CDR3 reads CSVGELAGLNEQFF. As DNA, the CDR3 is TGCAGCGTGGGGGAACTAGCGGGACTTAATGAGCAGTTCTTC.

Ten or more counts support this clonotype. In DNA form, the CDR3 reads TGCAGTGCTAGGACCAGGCCGATATCCTACGAGCAGTACTTC. Amino acids: CSARTRPISYEQYF. The chain joins TRBV20-1 to TRBJ2-7, with D unclear. Germline lookup yields CDR1 DFQATT and CDR2 SNEGSKA (reference sequence). Trimming cost V 3 bases and J 1 base, with 13 bases left between them. There are 14 residues in the CDR3.

The gene calls are TRBV23-1 and TRBJ2-1, with D possibly matching TRBD2 (5 bases). TRBV23-1 is filed as an ORF, its function uncertain. Trimming removed 0 bases from V and 2 bases from J, with 11 bases in between. The CDR3 loop spans 16 amino acids. The CDR3 spells CASSQSRVVTYNEQFF. CDR3 in DNA: TGCGCCAGCAGTCAATCGAGGGTCGTAACCTACAATGAGCAGTTCTTC.

V and J are TRBV5-1 and TRBJ2-2, with 7 bases identical to TRBD1. In germline, CDR1 is SGHRS, CDR2 YFSETQ. The CDR3 has 14 residues. V dropped 9 bases and J dropped 5; count of bases not matched to a gene: 10. The CDR3 region has the DNA TGCGCCACCCGGGACAGCCCACAAACCGGGGAGCTGTTTTTT. Its protein is CATRDSPQTGELFF.

V usage is TRBV20-1 and J usage is TRBJ2-7; TRBD1 might be the D (6 bases). Germline V lookup: CDR1 DFQATT, CDR2 SNEGSKA (reference sequence). The V gene lost 5 bases and the J gene lost 7 bases, with 15 bases spanning the gap. CDR3 length: 12 amino acids. DNA of the CDR3: TGCAGTGCTTGGACAGAAGTGGGGGAGCAGTACTTC. Amino acids: CSAWTEVGEQYF.

There are many counts of this clonotype. The genes are TRBV9 and TRBJ2-7, with 8 bases aligning to TRBD2. The length of the CDR3 is 15 residues. Germline trimming cut 4 bases from V and 2 bases from J; bases unmatched to any gene: 8. Germline CDR1 SGDLS, CDR2 YYNGEE. The CDR3 DNA sequence: TGTGCCAGCAGCTTATTAGCGGGGAGGGCCTACGAGCAGTACTTC. It yields the protein CASSLLAGRAYEQYF.

This clonotype has ten or more counts. The chain links TRBV5-1 to TRBJ2-3; D possibly matches TRBD1 or TRBD2 (5 bases each). The CDR3 is 15 residues long. The V gene's germline CDR1 is SGHRS and CDR2 YFSETQ. Trimming cost V 9 bases and J 2 bases, with 19 bases left between them. CDR3 amino acids: CATRDAGFFTDTQYF. The CDR3, as DNA: TGCGCCACCCGGGACGCAGGGTTCTTCACAGATACGCAGTATTTT.

A few counts support this clonotype. The V and J genes are TRBV20-1 and TRBJ2-3; weak D call: TRBD1 (6 bases). This CDR3 comprises 15 residues. The germline CDR1 and CDR2 sequences are DFQATT and SNEGSKA (reference sequence). Trimming stripped 0 bases from V and 1 base from J, with 11 bases between. CDR3 loop: CSARDGTRGTDTQYF. For the CDR3, the DNA is TGCAGTGCTAGAGACGGGACACGGGGCACAGATACGCAGTATTTT.